What follows are 20 T cell receptor beta chains derived from one specimen sequenced in a study of OX40 agonist ivuxolimab in advanced cancers. Method: immunoSEQ multiplex PCR; TCRdb's copy keeps in-frame clones and lacks some. The table shows fewer than 60,000 clones, with 75% to 90% occurring only once. The sequenced sample was CD4+ or CD8+ T cells sorted from blood, obtained in a trial of the OX40 agonist ivuxolimab. These receptors originate from an adult with an advanced solid tumor such as melanoma, head and neck, liver or kidney cancer.

This sequence joins TRBV15 and TRBJ1-6, with 7 bases identical to TRBD1. Germline CDR1 reads LNHNV; CDR2 reads YYDKDF (reference sequence). The CDR3 contains 14 residues. With 9 bases clipped from V and 8 bases from J, the junction kept 10 bases outside the gene matches. The CDR3 sequence: CATQVRQGDSPLHF. CDR3 nucleotides: TGTGCCACGCAAGTAAGACAGGGAGATTCACCCCTCCACTTT.

The J gene is TRBJ2-1, the V gene TRBV7-2, with no clear D. Germline CDR1 and CDR2: SGHTA and FQGNSA. V lost 5 bases and J 15 bases, leaving 17 bases between the germline ends. This CDR3 comprises 12 residues. DNA for the CDR3: TGTGCCAGCAGCAGCAGACTTCAACGACCGTTCTTC. This sequence encodes CASSSRLQRPFF.

V gene TRBV6-5 combines with J gene TRBJ2-5; 8 bases are a match to TRBD1. This CDR3 spans 14 amino acids. V gave up 7 bases and J gave up 7 bases; unmatched junction bases: 11. Germline V gene sequence: CDR1 MNHEY, CDR2 SVGAGI. In DNA form, the CDR3 reads TGTGCCAGCACTAAAAGGCAGGGGGCAGGGACCCAGTACTTC. It codes for CASTKRQGAGTQYF.

The rearrangement links TRBV28 to TRBJ1-5, with D unclear. The CDR3 sequence is 15 residues long. Deletions cut 2 bases from V and 6 bases from J, with 14 bases between. Germline-derived CDR1 and CDR2 are MDHEN and SYDVKM. As DNA, the CDR3 is TGTGCCAGCAGTTTACGGTCCACACGGGGTCAGCCCCAGCATTTT. Its protein product is CASSLRSTRGQPQHF.

The V and J genes are TRBV18 and TRBJ2-2, with 8 bases aligning to TRBD1. Germline V gives CDR1 KGHSH, CDR2 LQKENI. V shed 4 bases and J 4 bases; nucleotides not matched to a gene: 2. This CDR3 is built from 14 residues. The CDR3 DNA reads as TGTGCCAGCTCACGAACAGGGGGCACCGGGGAGCTGTTTTTT. Its translation: CASSRTGGTGELFF.

The rearrangement uses TRBV4-1 and TRBJ1-2; D might be TRBD1 (6 bases). CDR3 size: 17 residues. The V gene's germline CDR1 is MGHRA and CDR2 YSYEKL. Trimming stripped 5 bases from V and 6 bases from J, with 25 bases between. The CDR3 reads CASSYPGGAQMPHGYTF. DNA for the CDR3: TGCGCCAGCAGCTACCCGGGGGGGGCGCAGATGCCACATGGCTACACCTTC.

This chain joins TRBV30 and TRBJ1-5; no clear D. The V end was cut by 0 bases, the J end by 1 base, with 16 bases between. The length of the CDR3 is 17 residues. Germline V gene sequence: CDR1 GTSNPN, CDR2 SVGIG (reference sequence). The CDR3 sequence is CAWSVRTETLSNQPQHF. The CDR3 nucleotides are TGTGCCTGGAGTGTCCGGACTGAAACCCTGAGCAATCAGCCCCAGCATTTT.

This chain links TRBV9 with TRBJ2-5; unclear D gene. Trimming stripped 0 bases from V and 1 base from J, with 4 bases between. CDR1 is SGDLS and CDR2 is YYNGEE in the germline V gene. The CDR3 is 13 residues long. Written as DNA, the CDR3 is TGTGCCAGCAGCGTAGCTGGCCAAGAGACCCAGTACTTC. Its protein product is CASSVAGQETQYF.

This chain connects TRBV2 to TRBJ1-4; tentatively, D is TRBD1 (6 bases). The CDR3 totals 15 residues. Germline values: CDR1 SNHLY, CDR2 FYNNEI. Deletions cut 1 base from V and 8 bases from J, with 14 bases between. This CDR3 is CASSEVWRGGEKLFF. DNA of the CDR3: TGTGCCAGCAGTGAAGTTTGGAGGGGGGGAGAAAAACTGTTTTTT.

This clone has just one count. The chain combines TRBV10-3 with TRBJ1-5; D not resolved. V was pared by 3 bases and J by 8 bases, with 11 bases between. Per the germline V gene, CDR1 is ENHRY and CDR2 is SYGVKD. The CDR3 loop spans 13 amino acids. The CDR3 sequence: CAISDWPSEPQHF. The CDR3 bases are TGTGCCATCAGTGATTGGCCGTCGGAGCCCCAGCATTTT.

This clone was observed a single time. The chain couples TRBV25-1 to TRBJ2-1, with TRBD2 matching over 12 bases. The CDR3 has 18 residues. With 5 bases clipped from V and 0 bases from J, the junction kept 8 bases outside the gene matches. The germline gives CDR1 MGHDK, CDR2 SYGVNS. CDR3 region: CASSRRQGLAGSYNEQFF. The CDR3 DNA reads TGTGCCAGCAGTCGCCGACAGGGACTAGCGGGCTCCTACAATGAGCAGTTCTTC. Full variable domain (remainder filled in from reference TRBV25-1 and TRBJ2-1): EADIYQTPRYLVIGTGKKITLECSQTMGHDKMYWYQQDPGMELHLIHYSYGVNSTEKGDLSSESTVSRIRTEHFPLTLESARPSHTSQYLCASSRRQGLAGSYNEQFFGPGTRLTVL.

V is TRBV7-2 and J is TRBJ2-3; unclear D gene. Per germline, CDR1 SGHTA and CDR2 FQGNSA. The CDR3 covers 14 residues. V lost 0 bases and J 4 bases, leaving 8 bases between the germline ends. The CDR3 region is CASSLAGTADTQYF. The DNA for the CDR3 is TGTGCCAGCAGCTTAGCAGGTACCGCAGATACGCAGTATTTT.

The chain links TRBV21-1 to TRBJ1-1; no check of the table's D call, TRBD1, against the DNA was made. TRBV21-1 is a listed pseudogene. CDR3 size: 13 residues. The CDR3, as DNA: TGTGCCAGCAGCGCAATACAGGGGGCCCAGGCTTTCTTT. Protein sequence: CASSAIQGAQAFF.

In its sample, this clone was seen once. The J gene is TRBJ2-1, the V gene TRBV5-1; 7 bases agree with TRBD1. V shed 0 bases, J shed 7 bases, and the junction held 4 bases outside the gene matches. Germline V gene data show CDR1 as SGHRS and CDR2 as YFSETQ. This CDR3 comprises 14 residues. CDR3 coding DNA: TGCGCCAGCAGCTTGGCCGGGACAGAGAATGAGCAGTTCTTC. Protein product: CASSLAGTENEQFF.

This clone has only one observation. The chain uses TRBV7-9 and TRBJ2-2, with 12 bases fitting TRBD2. The V gene's germline CDR1 is SEHNR and CDR2 FQNEAQ (reference sequence). This CDR3 has 16 amino acids. Unmatched junction bases numbered 6, after V lost 6 bases and J lost 4 bases. This CDR3 reads CASRPTSGRPTGELFF. Here the CDR3 DNA reads TGTGCCAGCAGACCAACTAGCGGGAGGCCCACCGGGGAGCTGTTTTTT.

The chain combines TRBV7-8 with TRBJ2-7, with a possible D match to TRBD1 (6 bases). Germline V CDR1 and CDR2: SGHVS, FQNEAQ. Trimming removed 6 bases from V and 1 base from J, with 16 bases in between. There are 15 residues in the CDR3. The CDR3 protein is CASSSRGPSSYEQYF. As DNA, the CDR3 is TGTGCCAGCAGTTCCAGGGGCCCATCGTCCTACGAGCAGTACTTC.

This chain joins TRBV28 and TRBJ1-5, with D possibly being TRBD1 (5 bases). V was shortened by 6 bases and J by 6 bases, with 24 bases between the two germline ends. Germline V gives CDR1 MDHEN, CDR2 SYDVKM. The CDR3 sequence is 17 residues long. The CDR3 sequence is CASRNKDKRGFIQPQHF. Here the CDR3 DNA reads TGTGCCAGCAGGAATAAAGACAAGCGGGGCTTTATTCAGCCCCAGCATTTT.

The chain is built from TRBV5-1 and TRBJ1-1; D is undetermined. The V gene lost 2 bases and the J gene lost 2 bases, with 10 bases spanning the gap. Germline CDR1 SGHRS, CDR2 YFSETQ. The CDR3 covers 14 residues. The CDR3 DNA follows: TGCGCCAGCAGCTTCTCGGACCCTAACACTGAAGCTTTCTTT. Its protein is CASSFSDPNTEAFF.

The CDR3: CASSQLAGVRTDTQYF. The CDR3 nucleotides read TGCGCCAGCAGCCAGCTAGCGGGAGTTCGCACAGATACGCAGTATTTT. The chain uses TRBV4-3 and TRBJ2-3; 10 nucleotides align to TRBD2. V shed 3 bases, J shed 1 base, and the junction held 4 bases outside the gene matches. The CDR3 length is 16 residues. Germline assignment: CDR1 LGHNA and CDR2 YSLEER.

V and J are TRBV10-3 and TRBJ1-1, with D uncertain. The V end was cut by 7 bases, the J end by 1 base, with 10 bases between. The CDR3 totals 13 residues. CDR1 and CDR2 (germline): ENHRY, SYGVKD. CDR3 in DNA: TGTGCCATCACCATGGACCGGAACACTGAAGCTTTCTTT. This sequence encodes CAITMDRNTEAFF.